This is a list of T cell receptor beta chains from one sample in a study of T cell responses to AZD1222 COVID-19 vaccine. This table comes from immunoSEQ multiplex PCR, and its TCRdb copy is limited to in-frame clones, with some not included. Found here are 95,000 to 100,000 clones, around nine tenths of them singletons; the top ten hold about 15%. This sample comprised peripheral blood, obtained 28 days after the second AZD1222 dose. These receptors originate from an adult who received the AZD1222 COVID-19 vaccine. Each CDR3 is given with its conserved first and last residue. A D gene is named only where the DNA matches it firmly. Some rows have no size entry. The others give once, few or many, or a class for an expanded clone.

TGCAGCGTTGAAGAGGGTTCGGTAGCGGGAGATCCAATCTACGAGCAGTACTTC	CSVEEGSVAGDPIYEQYF	TRBJ2-7	.	TRBD2	TRBV29-1
TGCGCCAGCAGCCACCCCGGACTAGCGGGAGGGCCCGGGACTCTAGCCAAAAACATTCAGTACTTC	CASSHPGLAGGPGTLAKNIQYF	TRBJ2-4	.	TRBD2	TRBV4-1
TGCGCCAGCAGCGTCTCCATGGCAACTAATGAAAAACTGTTTTTT	CASSVSMATNEKLFF	TRBJ1-4	.	.	TRBV5-1
TGTGCCAGTAGGCCCCGGGACAGGGGTTTGCTCGAGCAGTACTTC	CASRPRDRGLLEQYF	TRBJ2-7	.	TRBD1	TRBV19
TGTGCCAGCACCCGGGACGCCACCTCCTACGAGCAGTACTTC	CASTRDATSYEQYF	TRBJ2-7	.	.	TRBV6-5
TGTGCCAGCAGTTACTCCCCGGGCAGAGGGGGGGAAGCTTTCTTT	CASSYSPGRGGEAFF	TRBJ1-1	.	.	TRBV6-5
TGTGCCAGCAGCCTCGGGTCCGGGTTGGGGGGCTACACCTTC	CASSLGSGLGGYTF	TRBJ1-2	.	.	TRBV28
TGTGCCAGCAGTAGTGGCGGCAGGGGAAATTCACCCCTCCACTTT	CASSSGGRGNSPLHF	TRBJ1-6	.	.	TRBV6-5
TGTGCCAGCAGCTTATTCGAGACGTCTGCCTTCCTACACCAGTACTTC	CASSLFETSAFLHQYF	TRBJ2-5	.	.	TRBV7-7
TGTGCCAGCAGCAGGACTAGCGGAGACTTGGGCAATGAGCAGTTCTTC	CASSRTSGDLGNEQFF	TRBJ2-1	.	TRBD2	TRBV3-1/TRBV3-2
TGTGCCAGCAGTTTGAGGGAGAACACTGAAGCTTTCTTT	CASSLRENTEAFF	TRBJ1-1	.	.	TRBV27
TGTGCCAGCAGCTTGGGTCTAGCGGGGACCACAGATACGCAGTATTTT	CASSLGLAGTTDTQYF	TRBJ2-3	.	TRBD2	TRBV5-8
TGTGCCAGCAGCCAACCCCTACAGGGGTACGAGCAGTACTTC	CASSQPLQGYEQYF	TRBJ2-7	.	TRBD1	TRBV4-2
TGTGCCGGGCCTCGGGACAGTGCGAACTATGGCTACACCTTC	CAGPRDSANYGYTF	TRBJ1-2	.	TRBD1	TRBV2
TGTGCCAGCAGTTACATTACTGGGGTTAATGAAAAACTGTTTTTT	CASSYITGVNEKLFF	TRBJ1-4	.	.	TRBV6-5
TGTGCCAGCAGTGAATCTTATGGTGGCTACACCTTC	CASSESYGGYTF	TRBJ1-2	few	.	TRBV25-1
TGTGCCAGCGCCGGGGCTGATGGAGAGACCCAGTACTTC	CASAGADGETQYF	TRBJ2-5	.	.	TRBV2
TGTGCCAGCATTAAAAGAGGTTTCAACTCGGGCAATCAGCCCCAGCATTTT	CASIKRGFNSGNQPQHF	TRBJ1-5	.	.	TRBV28
TGTGCCAGCAGTTCCCTTCCGGGACAGGGAAATTCACCCCTCCACTTT	CASSSLPGQGNSPLHF	TRBJ1-6	.	TRBD1	TRBV6-5
TGTGCCAGCAGTTCCTACCCTTCTTCTAGCAACGAGCAGTACTTC	CASSSYPSSSNEQYF	TRBJ2-7	.	.	TRBV2
TGTGCCAGCAGCTTATCCTCGGGCCACTCCACAGATACGCAGTATTTT	CASSLSSGHSTDTQYF	TRBJ2-3	.	.	TRBV7-3
TGCAGCGGGACAGACCCCTCCTACGAGCAGTACTTC	CSGTDPSYEQYF	TRBJ2-7	few	.	TRBV29-1
TGCGCCAGTTCTGGGACTAGCGGGGTCTCCTACAATGAGCAGTTCTTC	CASSGTSGVSYNEQFF	TRBJ2-1	.	TRBD2	TRBV10-1
TGTGCCAGCTCATCAGAACGCAGCCAAGAGACCCAGTACTTC	CASSSERSQETQYF	TRBJ2-5	.	.	TRBV18
TGCAGCGTTGGAGATGGCTACACCTTC	CSVGDGYTF	TRBJ1-2	.	.	TRBV29-1
TGTGCCAGCTCACCTGGGACAGCCTCCTACGAGCAGTACTTC	CASSPGTASYEQYF	TRBJ2-7	.	TRBD1	TRBV18
TGTGCCAGCAGCATGGGACAGGGTGAGGTCAGAAACACCATATATTTT	CASSMGQGEVRNTIYF	TRBJ1-3	.	TRBD1	TRBV7-6
TGTGCCAGCAGCTTAGATCGGCCTACGGGGGCGAATATAATGAACACTGAAGCTTTCTTT	CASSLDRPTGANIMNTEAFF	TRBJ1-1	.	.	TRBV11-2
TGCGCCAGCAGCTTGGGGGCGGGACGGACTGAAGCTTTCTTT	CASSLGAGRTEAFF	TRBJ1-1	few	.	TRBV5-1
TGTGCCAGCTCACCCGACAGGGCCGAGATTCTGTTTTTT	CASSPDRAEILFF	TRBJ1-4	.	TRBD1	TRBV18
TGTGCCAGCAGCAGGGGACAACAATACGAGCAGTACTTC	CASSRGQQYEQYF	TRBJ2-7	.	.	TRBV6-2/TRBV6-3
TGTGCCAGCCCTATCCCGGTACAAAACACCGGGGAGCTGTTTTTT	CASPIPVQNTGELFF	TRBJ2-2	.	.	TRBV7-9
TGTGCCTGGAGTGTACATAGCAATCAGCCCCAGCATTTT	CAWSVHSNQPQHF	TRBJ1-5	once	.	TRBV30
TGTGCCAGCAGCTTAGTGGGGACAGACATGAACACTGAAGCTTTCTTT	CASSLVGTDMNTEAFF	TRBJ1-1	.	TRBD1	TRBV11-2
TGTGCCAGCAGTTTCTCCCTTGGGGCTAATGAAAAACTGTTTTTT	CASSFSLGANEKLFF	TRBJ1-4	once	.	TRBV28
TGTGCCAGCAGTCAACCGCTCGGGAGCGAGCAGTACTTC	CASSQPLGSEQYF	TRBJ2-7	.	.	TRBV6-5
TGTGCCAGCAGCCAAGGAGCGGCTATGATGGCCACTGAAGCTTTCTTT	CASSQGAAMMATEAFF	TRBJ1-1	.	.	TRBV4-2
TGCGCCAGCAGCTTGTCTCTGATCTCTGGGGCCAACGTCCTGACTTTC	CASSLSLISGANVLTF	TRBJ2-6	once	.	TRBV5-1
TGTGCCAGCAGCGTCGGGTTAAATTCACCCCTCCACTTT	CASSVGLNSPLHF	TRBJ1-6	.	.	TRBV11-3
TGTGCCAGTAGTGGTACTAGCTGGTCCCCAGATACGCAGTATTTT	CASSGTSWSPDTQYF	TRBJ2-3	.	.	TRBV19
TGTGCCAGCAGTTTAGTTGGGACCCCGGGCCATTCACCCCTCCACTTT	CASSLVGTPGHSPLHF	TRBJ1-6	.	.	TRBV27
TGTGCCAGCAGCCCAGGGACAGGGATCTATAGCAATCAGCCCCAGCATTTT	CASSPGTGIYSNQPQHF	TRBJ1-5	few	TRBD1	TRBV7-9
TGCGCCAGCAGCTGGAGCACAGGGGGCGTCCAATACGAGCAGTACTTC	CASSWSTGGVQYEQYF	TRBJ2-7	.	TRBD1	TRBV5-1
TGTGCCAGCAGTGAAACGGGCTACAATGAGCAGTTCTTC	CASSETGYNEQFF	TRBJ2-1	few	.	TRBV6-4
TGCGCCAGCAGCTTGGCTCCGGGAGGGCCCTACGAGCAGTACTTC	CASSLAPGGPYEQYF	TRBJ2-7	.	TRBD2	TRBV5-1
TGTGCCAGTAGTGACCGCGGGAGTATCGCCGGGGAGCTGTTTTTT	CASSDRGSIAGELFF	TRBJ2-2	.	TRBD2	TRBV19
TGCAGCGCCGGCGGGCGGGCAACACAAGAGACCCAGTACTTC	CSAGGRATQETQYF	TRBJ2-5	.	.	TRBV29-1
TGTGCCAGTACTGGACAGGGACTAGAGCAGTTCTTC	CASTGQGLEQFF	TRBJ2-1	.	.	TRBV19